The 28 T cell receptor beta chains below all came from one sample that was sequenced in a study of T cell repertoires in ileal Crohn's disease. Time point meaning: neoterminal ileum biopsy at postoperative endoscopy, about 6 months after surgery. Sequencing used immunoSEQ multiplex PCR; TCRdb keeps in-frame clones, though not all of them. The sample lists about 13,000 clones, 80% to 90% occurring once. Material for sequencing was ileal tissue. These receptors were taken from an adult with Crohn's disease.

The chain combines TRBV7-9 with TRBJ2-2, with D unclear. CDR3 length: 13 residues. The V gene lost 3 bases and the J gene lost 5 bases, with 7 bases spanning the gap. CDR1 and CDR2 (germline): SEHNR, FQNEAQ (reference sequence). CDR3 in amino acids: CASSFHETGELFF. CDR3 sequence (DNA): TGTGCCAGCAGCTTCCACGAGACCGGGGAGCTGTTTTTT.

The genes are TRBV6-6 and TRBJ1-6; 9 bases agree with TRBD1. CDR3 length: 14 amino acids. J gave up 9 bases and V 5 bases, and 5 bases lay outside the gene matches. Per germline, CDR1 MNHNY and CDR2 SVGAGI (reference sequence). The chain's CDR3 is CASSTQQGASPLHF. For the CDR3, the DNA is TGTGCCAGCAGTACTCAACAGGGGGCTTCACCCCTCCACTTT.

The V gene is TRBV19, the J gene TRBJ2-3; 8 bases agree with TRBD2. The V segment lost 6 bases and the J segment 6 bases; nucleotides outside the gene matches: 8. The CDR3 is made up of 14 amino acids. Per the germline V gene, CDR1 is LNHDA and CDR2 is SQIVND (reference sequence). The CDR3 DNA reads TGTGCCAGTAGCCAAGCGGGGGAGTGGGATACGCAGTATTTT. Amino acids: CASSQAGEWDTQYF.

This clone has a single count. Here the CDR3 DNA reads TGTGCCAGCAGTTCGGGGTTCGTTTCCTACGAGCAGTACTTC. Translation gives CASSSGFVSYEQYF. The chain recombines TRBV6-1 with TRBJ2-7; tentative D call: TRBD2 (5 bases). Germline V gives CDR1 MNHNS, CDR2 SASEGT. The CDR3 has 14 residues. V lost 5 bases, J lost 1 base, and 12 bases lay in between.

CDR3 sequence: CASSLVLDINYGYTF. CDR3 DNA sequence: TGTGCCAGCAGCTTAGTCTTGGACATTAACTATGGCTACACCTTC. The chain links TRBV7-8 to TRBJ1-2, with D perhaps matching TRBD1 (5 bases). The CDR3 is 15 residues long. CDR1 SGHVS and CDR2 FQNEAQ come from the germline V gene. V was shortened by 1 base and J by 1 base, with 10 bases between the two germline ends.

V usage is TRBV7-8 and J usage is TRBJ1-1, with D possibly TRBD1 on 5 matching bases. The V end lost 5 bases, the J end lost 3 bases, and 13 bases lay between the germline ends. This CDR3 has 14 residues. Germline CDR1 and CDR2: SGHVS and FQNEAQ. In DNA form, the CDR3 reads TGTGCCAGCAGCGGCGGGGGTCCCTACACTGAAGCTTTCTTT. Encoded protein: CASSGGGPYTEAFF.

This chain connects TRBV19 to TRBJ2-1; D is possibly TRBD2 (5 bases). Trimming shortened V by 6 bases and J by 6 bases, and 15 bases separated the two germline ends. This CDR3 is built from 14 residues. Per the germline V gene, CDR1 is LNHDA and CDR2 is SQIVND (reference sequence). CDR3 amino acids: CASRGSSLRNEQFF. Written as DNA, the CDR3 is TGTGCCAGTAGAGGCTCTAGCCTACGCAATGAGCAGTTCTTC.

This clone was seen more than once but under ten times. The chain links TRBV5-6 to TRBJ1-5; D gene ambiguous. Germline V gene sequence: CDR1 SGHDT, CDR2 YYEEEE. The CDR3 sequence is 15 residues long. Between the trimmed V and J ends, which lost 0 bases and 3 bases, there was a span of 10 bases. CDR3 sequence reads: CASSLGPGINQPQHF. CDR3 bases: TGTGCCAGCAGCTTGGGGCCAGGAATCAATCAGCCCCAGCATTTT.

This chain links TRBV7-3 with TRBJ2-5; possible D gene TRBD1, 5 bases. Germline CDR1 SGHTA, CDR2 FQGTGA. V was trimmed by 9 bases and J by 7 bases, leaving 18 bases between them. This CDR3 spans 13 amino acids. Here the CDR3 reads CASARTFQGTQYF. The DNA of the CDR3 is TGTGCCAGTGCCCGGACGTTCCAGGGGACCCAGTACTTC. The whole variable domain, remainder taken from reference TRBV7-3 and TRBJ2-5, is GAGVSQTPSNKVTEKGKYVELRCDPISGHTALYWYRQSLGQGPEFLIYFQGTGAADDSGLPNDRFFAVRPEGSVSTLKIQRTERGDSAVYLCASARTFQGTQYFGPGTRLLVL.

The V and J genes are TRBV11-2 and TRBJ2-7; D remains unclear. In germline, CDR1 is SGHAT, CDR2 FQNNGV. This CDR3 has 14 residues. V lost 7 bases and J 5 bases, leaving 18 bases between the germline ends. The CDR3 reads CASTPGVPLNEQYF. The CDR3 DNA reads TGTGCCAGCACCCCTGGAGTACCTCTAAACGAGCAGTACTTC. The variable domain in full, with the rest retrieved from reference TRBV11-2 and TRBJ2-7, is EAGVAQSPRYKIIEKRQSVAFWCNPISGHATLYWYQQILGQGPKLLIQFQNNGVVDDSQLPKDRFSAERLKGVDSTLKIQPAKLEDSAVYLCASTPGVPLNEQYFGPGTRLTVT.

This chain links TRBV2 with TRBJ2-7, with TRBD1 matching 7 bases. J was trimmed by 0 bases and V by 5 bases; bases with no gene match: 7. Germline CDR1 reads SNHLY; CDR2 reads FYNNEI. CDR3 size: 15 residues. CDR3 sequence reads: CASSSRGSISYEQYF. The DNA of the CDR3 is TGTGCCAGCAGTAGCAGGGGGTCCATCTCCTACGAGCAGTACTTC.

The J gene is TRBJ2-1, the V gene TRBV10-3; no firm D call. Germline CDR1 ENHRY, CDR2 SYGVKD. The CDR3 sequence is 13 residues long. The V end was cut by 6 bases, the J end by 5 bases, with 11 bases between. The CDR3 DNA reads as TGTGCCATCAGCTCGGCGGCAGACAATGAGCAGTTCTTC. This sequence encodes CAISSAADNEQFF.

The V and J genes are TRBV10-3 and TRBJ2-7; TRBD1 aligns across 8 bases. The CDR3 has 13 amino acids. CDR1 and CDR2 (germline): ENHRY, SYGVKD. V was clipped by 10 bases and J by 0 bases; unmatched bases: 5. The chain's CDR3 is CATTDRASYEQYF. The CDR3 DNA sequence: TGTGCCACCACGGACAGGGCCTCCTACGAGCAGTACTTC.

V gene TRBV28 combines with J gene TRBJ1-2; 9 bases are a match to TRBD1. V trimming: 1 base; J trimming: 3 bases; junction bases outside the gene matches: 6. The germline V gene has CDR1 MDHEN and CDR2 SYDVKM. The CDR3 is 16 amino acids. The CDR3 loop reads CASSLSGTGRYYGYTF. CDR3 in DNA: TGTGCCAGCAGTTTATCCGGGACAGGGAGGTACTATGGCTACACCTTC.

The V gene is TRBV7-2, the J gene TRBJ2-7, with D possibly TRBD1 on 5 matching bases. The germline V gene encodes CDR1 SGHTA and CDR2 FQGNSA. The V gene lost 5 bases and the J gene lost 1 base, with 12 bases spanning the gap. The CDR3 covers 14 residues. This CDR3 reads CASSPVKGSYEQYF. In DNA, the CDR3 is TGTGCCAGCAGCCCCGTCAAGGGGTCCTACGAGCAGTACTTC.

This CDR3 is CASSYLGRDGETQYF. CDR3 DNA sequence: TGTGCCAGCAGCTACCTGGGGAGGGATGGAGAGACCCAGTACTTC. The chain joins TRBV7-3 to TRBJ2-5; 7 bases align to TRBD2. V dropped 4 bases and J dropped 4; count of bases not matched to a gene: 9. Looked up from germline, CDR1 is SGHTA and CDR2 is FQGTGA. This CDR3 has 15 residues.

V gene TRBV19 combines with J gene TRBJ1-2; 8 positions agree with TRBD1. Germline CDR1 LNHDA, CDR2 SQIVND (reference sequence). The CDR3 sequence is 13 residues long. The trim removed 3 bases at V and 7 bases at J, leaving 4 bases unmatched. The DNA for the CDR3 is TGTGCCAGTAGTATTACAGGGGGTTTTGGCTACACCTTC. This codes for CASSITGGFGYTF.

The rearrangement uses TRBV28 and TRBJ1-2; no firm D call. The CDR3 has 14 residues. The germline CDR1 and CDR2 sequences are MDHEN and SYDVKM. Trimming left V 5 bases short and J 2 bases short, with 12 bases between. The CDR3 DNA is TGTGCCAGCAGTGCACTTTCCACCAACTATGGCTACACCTTC. It translates to CASSALSTNYGYTF.

The V and J genes are TRBV7-8 and TRBJ1-3; the D gene is possibly TRBD1 (5 bases). CDR3 length equals 18 residues. V gave up 4 bases and J gave up 0 bases, with 19 bases separating them. Germline values: CDR1 SGHVS, CDR2 FQNEAQ. The CDR3 spells CASSSSLSAGPSGNTIYF. The CDR3 nucleotides read TGTGCCAGCAGCTCGTCGTTGTCGGCAGGGCCCTCTGGAAACACCATATATTTT.

The sample holds one count of this clone. The rearrangement links TRBV6-1 to TRBJ2-7; D gene unclear. This CDR3 region has 12 residues. Germline assignment: CDR1 MNHNS and CDR2 SASEGT. V gave up 0 bases and J gave up 5 bases, with 5 bases separating them. Here the CDR3 DNA reads TGTGCCAGCAGTGAAGCGGCCCACGAGCAGTACTTC. This gives the protein CASSEAAHEQYF.

CDR3 bases: TGTGCCAGTAGTATAGAGACAGGGGAAGCTTTCTTT. Its protein is CASSIETGEAFF. The chain uses TRBV19 and TRBJ1-1, with 7 bases lining up with TRBD1. J was trimmed by 8 bases and V by 0 bases; bases with no gene match: 0. This CDR3 spans 12 amino acids. Germline V gene sequence: CDR1 LNHDA, CDR2 SQIVND (reference sequence).

This sequence joins TRBV6-6 and TRBJ2-3; 12 bases are a match to TRBD2. V trimming: 4 bases; J trimming: 9 bases; junction bases outside the gene matches: 8. CDR3 length: 15 residues. Looked up from germline, CDR1 is MNHNY and CDR2 is SVGAGI (reference sequence). In DNA form, the CDR3 reads TGTGCCAGCAGTTGGACTAGCGGGGCACCTTCAACGCAGTATTTT. Amino acids: CASSWTSGAPSTQYF.

The genes are TRBV5-1 and TRBJ2-1; 8 bases are a match to TRBD1. Trimming removed 0 bases from V and 9 bases from J; junction bases left unmatched: 8. The CDR3 consists of 15 residues. The germline CDR1 and CDR2 sequences are SGHRS and YFSETQ. CDR3 DNA: TGCGCCAGCAGCTTGGGCAGGGGGCGAGGATCTGAGCAGTTCTTC. Translating gives CASSLGRGRGSEQFF.

This sequence joins TRBV2 and TRBJ2-3, with a possible D match to TRBD2 (5 bases). This CDR3 spans 12 amino acids. Trimming shortened V by 8 bases and J by 6 bases, and 12 bases separated the two germline ends. CDR1 and CDR2 (germline): SNHLY, FYNNEI. Written as DNA, the CDR3 is TGTGCCAGCTTAGAGGGTAGGGATACGCAGTATTTT. Amino acid sequence: CASLEGRDTQYF.

The chain is built from TRBV5-6 and TRBJ1-2, with 11 bases lining up with TRBD1. J gave up 4 bases and V 3 bases, and 11 bases lay outside the gene matches. From germline, CDR1 is SGHDT and CDR2 YYEEEE. CDR3 size: 17 residues. The CDR3 spells CASSSTPWTGGLYGYTF. The CDR3 DNA sequence: TGTGCCAGCAGCTCCACTCCCTGGACAGGGGGCCTCTATGGCTACACCTTC.

The chain uses TRBV30 and TRBJ1-2; D possibly corresponds to TRBD1 (5 bases). The CDR3 is made up of 13 amino acids. Between the trimmed V and J ends, which lost 3 bases and 8 bases, there was a span of 16 bases. Per germline, CDR1 GTSNPN and CDR2 SVGIG (reference sequence). The CDR3 nucleotides are TGTGCCTGGAGCAGGGACGGGACTAAAGGCTACACCTTC. Encoded protein: CAWSRDGTKGYTF.

The chain has TRBV7-8 and TRBJ1-5, with 7 bases aligning to TRBD1. The germline V gene encodes CDR1 SGHVS and CDR2 FQNEAQ. The CDR3 is made up of 15 amino acids. V lost 5 bases and J lost 6; bases outside the gene matches: 10. The DNA for the CDR3 is TGTGCCAGCAGCCGACACCGACAGGGAAGTCAGCCCCAGCATTTT. Translating gives CASSRHRQGSQPQHF. Complete variable domain (other parts from reference TRBV7-8 and TRBJ1-5): GAGVSQSPRYKVAKRGQDVALRCDPISGHVSLFWYQQALGQGPEFLTYFQNEAQLDKSGLPSDRFFAERPEGSVSTLKIQRTQQEDSAVYLCASSRHRQGSQPQHFGDGTRLSIL.

The chain is built from TRBV11-2 and TRBJ2-7; 8 nucleotides agree with TRBD1. The CDR3 loop spans 17 amino acids. The V gene's germline CDR1 is SGHAT and CDR2 FQNNGV. Trimming removed 1 base from V and 6 bases from J; junction bases left unmatched: 14. DNA of the CDR3: TGTGCCAGCAGCTTAGCAGTTCAGCAGGGGGCGGTGGCCGAGCAGTACTTC. The encoded protein is CASSLAVQQGAVAEQYF.